This T cell receptor beta chain was observed in a study of early T cells in non-severe SARS-CoV-2 infection. The study, taken as a whole, reports: Private and CD4 specificities were missed by VDJdb matching, which favored anti-spike CD8 responses.

Many counts were recorded for this clonotype. No antigen is known for it. Tagging with unique molecular identifiers was applied to individual cDNA molecules. TCRdb called the 5' RACE reads again in MiXCR, with one record for every CDR3 protein. This table has fewer than 85,000 distinct CDR3 sequences, around 8.7% appearing once. This receptor was identified in an adult who was a healthcare worker with PCR-confirmed SARS-CoV-2 infection or an uninfected control (not recorded which). The material sequenced was whole blood.

DNA for the CDR3: TGCAGTGTTGGGGGATCTTTGGCCCAGCATTTT. Its protein is CSVGGSLAQHF. This chain uses TRBV20-1 with TRBJ1-5; TRBD1 is a possible D gene (5 bases). Trimming cost V 7 bases and J 11 bases, with 15 bases left between them. This CDR3 spans 11 amino acids. Germline V gene data show CDR1 as DFQATT and CDR2 as SNEGSKA (reference sequence).